Following are 17 T cell receptor beta chains from one sample sequenced in a study of Ad26.COV2.S vaccination and SARS-CoV-2 variants. Only in-frame clones appear in the TCRdb table, and some are missing; sequencing was by immunoSEQ multiplex PCR. The sample includes around 450,000 clones, over 75% of them seen just once. Specified treatment: 15 to 20 received Ad26.COV2.S at low or high dose, single or two shots; about 5 received placebo; per-sample allocation not given. Specimens were obtained on day 63 following the first vaccine or placebo injection. Sequencing used peripheral blood, obtained in a trial of Ad26.COV2.S vaccine versus placebo. The receptors here all came from a person aged 18-60 years who received the Ad26.COV2.S COVID-19 vaccine or a placebo.

The gene calls are TRBV3-1 (or the pseudogene TRBV3-2) and TRBJ2-5; 9 bases fit TRBD1. V was clipped by 5 bases and J by 4 bases; unmatched bases: 17. Germline V gene sequence: CDR1 LGHDT, CDR2 YNNKEL (reference sequence). This CDR3 is 18 amino acids long. Here the CDR3 reads CASSRLGWDRVVGETQYF. The CDR3 DNA reads TGTGCCAGCAGCAGATTGGGGTGGGACAGGGTGGTTGGAGAGACCCAGTACTTC.

This clone was observed a few times. The genes are TRBV13 and TRBJ2-2, with 9 bases that match TRBD2. V dropped 3 bases and J dropped 2; count of bases not matched to a gene: 4. The CDR3 is 16 residues long. Germline-derived CDR1 and CDR2 are PRHDT and FYEKMQ (reference sequence). CDR3 bases: TGTGCCAGCAGCTTCGGCGGGAGGGTCAACACCGGGGAGCTGTTTTTT. Translation gives CASSFGGRVNTGELFF. Combining the CDR3 with reference TRBV13 and TRBJ2-2 gives the whole variable domain AAGVIQSPRHLIKEKRETATLKCYPIPRHDTVYWYQQGPGQDPQFLISFYEKMQSDKGSIPDRFSAQQFSDYHSELNMSSLELGDSALYFCASSFGGRVNTGELFFGEGSRLTVL.

The chain combines TRBV9 with TRBJ2-3; 11 bases fit TRBD2. The V segment lost 0 bases and the J segment 4 bases; nucleotides outside the gene matches: 7. Per the germline V gene, CDR1 is SGDLS and CDR2 is YYNGEE. This CDR3 comprises 17 residues. The CDR3 sequence is CASSVGSIAGGPDTQYF. The DNA of the CDR3 is TGTGCCAGCAGCGTAGGCAGCATAGCGGGAGGGCCAGATACGCAGTATTTT.

A single count supports this clone. The chain couples TRBV3-1 (or the pseudogene TRBV3-2) to TRBJ2-4; tentative D call: TRBD2 (6 bases). Germline CDR1 reads LGHDT; CDR2 reads YNNKEL (reference sequence). The CDR3 has 18 residues. V lost 0 bases, J lost 0 bases, and 15 bases lay in between. The DNA of the CDR3 is TGTGCCAGCAGCCAAGATACGAGGTGGGGGGTAGCCAAAAACATTCAGTACTTC. Translating gives CASSQDTRWGVAKNIQYF.

The chain joins TRBV5-4 to TRBJ2-2, with 10 bases fitting TRBD2. CDR1 is SGHNT, CDR2 YYREEE, per germline (reference sequence). Losses at the gene ends were 1 base for V and 0 bases for J; bases not matched to a gene: 6. This CDR3 comprises 18 residues. The CDR3 spells CASSLSGRAETNTGELFF. The CDR3 region has the DNA TGTGCCAGCAGCTTGAGCGGGAGGGCCGAAACGAACACCGGGGAGCTGTTTTTT. The full variable domain, with the rest looked up from reference TRBV5-4 and TRBJ2-2, is ETGVTQSPTHLIKTRGQQVTLRCSSQSGHNTVSWYQQALGQGPQFIFQYYREEENGRGNFPPRFSGLQFPNYSSELNVNALELDDSALYLCASSLSGRAETNTGELFFGEGSRLTVL.

The gene calls are TRBV19 and TRBJ1-1; D might be TRBD1 (6 bases). V lost 5 bases and J lost 3, with 16 bases in between. Germline V gene data show CDR1 as LNHDA and CDR2 as SQIVND (reference sequence). The CDR3 sequence is 15 residues long. For the CDR3, the DNA is TGTGCCAGTAGTCCCCAACAGGGAATTGACACTGAAGCTTTCTTT. Protein: CASSPQQGIDTEAFF.

This sequence joins TRBV30 and TRBJ1-4, with TRBD1 as a possible D gene (6 bases). The CDR3 length is 15 residues. CDR1 is GTSNPN and CDR2 is SVGIG in the germline V gene (reference sequence). The germline V and J ends were trimmed by 4 bases and 10 bases, with 22 bases remaining between them. CDR3 in DNA: TGTGCCTGGACCCTCCCACAGGGCGCCGCTGGAAAACTGTTTTTT. As protein: CAWTLPQGAAGKLFF. The full variable domain, completed using reference TRBV30 and TRBJ1-4, is SQTIHQWPATLVQPVGSPLSLECTVEGTSNPNLYWYRQAAGRGLQLLFYSVGIGQISSEVPQNLSASRPQDRQFILSSKKLLLSDSGFYLCAWTLPQGAAGKLFFGSGTQLSVL.

V is TRBV6-1 and J is TRBJ1-2; D remains ambiguous. CDR1 is MNHNS, CDR2 SASEGT, per germline. The CDR3 totals 12 residues. V lost 2 bases, J lost 2 bases, and 3 bases lay in between. CDR3 bases: TGTGCCAGCAGTGAAACGAACTATGGCTACACCTTC. Translation: CASSETNYGYTF.

This clone was found a few times. V usage is TRBV24-1 and J usage is TRBJ1-2, with no clear D. The germline V gene encodes CDR1 KGHDR and CDR2 SFDVKD. The V end lost 1 base, the J end lost 4 bases, and 6 bases lay between the germline ends. CDR3 length: 13 residues. CDR3 sequence: CATSDFAGYGYTF. The CDR3 bases are TGTGCCACCAGTGATTTTGCCGGCTATGGCTACACCTTC.

To note about this clone: Other DNA sequences in the sample encode the same CDR3. The CDR3 protein is CASSIGGQPQHF. The CDR3 nucleotides are TGTGCCAGTAGTATTGGGGGACAGCCCCAGCATTTT. The V gene is TRBV19, the J gene TRBJ1-5; weak D call: TRBD1 (5 bases). Trimming shortened V by 3 bases and J by 7 bases, and 7 bases separated the two germline ends. The CDR3 runs to 12 residues. Per germline, CDR1 LNHDA and CDR2 SQIVND (reference sequence).

The chain is built from TRBV27 and TRBJ2-1; D may be TRBD2 (5 bases). This CDR3 region has 15 residues. Germline V gene sequence: CDR1 MNHEY, CDR2 SMNVEV (reference sequence). V was clipped by 6 bases and J by 8 bases, with 20 bases between them. The CDR3 DNA follows: TGTGCCAGCAGAGTTGCAGCGGCCAAGCTGGATGAGCAGTTCTTC. Amino acids: CASRVAAAKLDEQFF.

V is TRBV9 and J is TRBJ2-3; 7 bases map to TRBD1. CDR3 length equals 13 residues. With V trimmed by 7 bases and J by 1 base, 3 bases remained unmatched. Germline V gives CDR1 SGDLS, CDR2 YYNGEE. CDR3 DNA sequence: TGTGCCAGCTCGCAGGGGGGCACAGATACGCAGTATTTT. This sequence encodes CASSQGGTDTQYF. Full variable domain (remainder filled in from reference TRBV9 and TRBJ2-3): DSGVTQTPKHLITATGQRVTLRCSPRSGDLSVYWYQQSLDQGLQFLIQYYNGEERAKGNILERFSAQQFPDLHSELNLSSLELGDSALYFCASSQGGTDTQYFGPGTRLTVL.

This chain uses TRBV27 with TRBJ1-1; TRBD1 matches 11 bases. Germline CDR1 and CDR2: MNHEY and SMNVEV (reference sequence). Unmatched junction bases numbered 2, after V lost 1 base and J lost 4 bases. The CDR3 covers 15 residues. The CDR3 region is CASSLLGTGGTEAFF. CDR3 sequence (DNA): TGTGCCAGCAGTTTATTGGGGACAGGGGGCACTGAAGCTTTCTTT.

In its sample, this clone was seen once. The chain has TRBV7-9 and TRBJ2-1, with D tentatively TRBD1 (5 bases). This CDR3 comprises 13 residues. V was trimmed by 7 bases and J by 3 bases, leaving 10 bases between them. Germline V gene lookup returns CDR1 SEHNR and CDR2 FQNEAQ (reference sequence). The CDR3: CASTQDSYNEQFF. The CDR3 nucleotides are TGTGCCAGCACCCAAGACAGCTACAATGAGCAGTTCTTC.

The chain has TRBV5-1 and TRBJ2-5, with 8 bases lining up with TRBD2. V lost 10 bases and J lost 4; bases outside the gene matches: 15. The CDR3 loop spans 15 amino acids. Germline V gene sequence: CDR1 SGHRS, CDR2 YFSETQ. CDR3 loop: CAPSPGGGGTETQYF. The DNA of the CDR3 is TGCGCCCCCAGCCCCGGGGGGGGAGGGACAGAGACCCAGTACTTC.

This clone is a singleton in its sample. This chain uses TRBV9 with TRBJ1-3; 7 nucleotides line up with TRBD1. Germline V gene lookup returns CDR1 SGDLS and CDR2 YYNGEE. The V gene end was trimmed by 3 bases and the J gene end by 8 bases; junction bases not matched to a gene: 5. CDR3 length: 13 residues. CDR3: CASSGDRDYTIYF. CDR3 nucleotide sequence: TGTGCCAGCAGCGGCGACAGGGATTACACCATATATTTT.

The rearrangement uses TRBV7-2 and TRBJ2-2; 9 bases are a match to TRBD2. Germline CDR1 is SGHTA and CDR2 is FQGNSA. Losses at the gene ends were 4 bases for V and 0 bases for J; bases not matched to a gene: 9. The CDR3 length is 18 residues. In DNA, the CDR3 is TGTGCCAGCAGCTCAAGACTAGCGGAACTACCGAACACCGGGGAGCTGTTTTTT. Protein sequence: CASSSRLAELPNTGELFF.